This entry lists 12 T cell receptor beta chains sequenced from one sample in a study of cytomegalovirus exposure and HLA in healthy donors. 60 Vbeta and 13 Jbeta primers were used in PCR. TCRdb keeps only in-frame clones here, not all; method: immunoSEQ multiplex PCR. The sample contains under 250,000 clones, around four fifths of which appear only once. The material sequenced was PBMCs. The receptors here all came from a male donor in good health and CMV-seronegative.

The chain is built from TRBV29-1 and TRBJ1-2; the D gene is possibly TRBD1 (6 bases). V was shortened by 0 bases and J by 10 bases, with 9 bases between the two germline ends. Germline V CDR1 and CDR2: SQVTM, ANQGSEA. This CDR3 has 11 amino acids. The CDR3 region has the DNA TGCAGCGTTGAAGAAGGGGGTGACTACACCTTC. Its protein is CSVEEGGDYTF. The full variable domain, its missing parts supplied by reference TRBV29-1 and TRBJ1-2, is SAVISQKPSRDICQRGTSLTIQCQVDSQVTMMFWYRQQPGQSLTLIATANQGSEATYESGFVIDKFPISRPNLTFSTLTVSNMSPEDSSIYLCSVEEGGDYTFGSGTRLTVV.

V gene TRBV6-5 combines with J gene TRBJ2-7; 7 bases agree with TRBD1. Germline CDR1 reads MNHEY; CDR2 reads SVGAGI. The V and J ends lost 4 bases and 0 bases, in that order; junction bases with no gene match: 3. This CDR3 has 14 amino acids. The CDR3 protein is CASSWGTASYEQYF. The CDR3 DNA reads TGTGCCAGCAGTTGGGGGACAGCCTCCTACGAGCAGTACTTC.

V and J are TRBV15 and TRBJ2-7; 10 bases are shared with TRBD1. The CDR3 is 16 amino acids. Unmatched junction bases numbered 8, after V lost 3 bases and J lost 3 bases. CDR1 LNHNV and CDR2 YYDKDF come from the germline V gene (reference sequence). CDR3: CATSRGGGQGVYEQYF. CDR3 sequence (DNA): TGTGCCACCAGCAGGGGGGGAGGACAGGGGGTCTACGAGCAGTACTTC.

The chain couples TRBV30 to TRBJ1-6; TRBD1 matches 8 bases. This CDR3 spans 14 amino acids. The V segment lost 4 bases and the J segment 7 bases; nucleotides outside the gene matches: 6. The germline CDR1 and CDR2 sequences are GTSNPN and SVGIG (reference sequence). The CDR3 loop is CAWTMTGANSPLHF. The CDR3 DNA reads as TGTGCCTGGACCATGACAGGGGCCAATTCACCCCTCCACTTT.

This clone came up a few times. The rearrangement links TRBV2 to TRBJ2-7, with 7 bases fitting TRBD1. V lost 2 bases to trimming and J lost 5 bases; unmatched junction nucleotides: 3. The germline CDR1 and CDR2 sequences are SNHLY and FYNNEI. This CDR3 comprises 13 residues. The CDR3 region has the DNA TGTGCCAGCAGTGAAATAGGGGGCAACGAGCAGTACTTC. It is translated as CASSEIGGNEQYF. The complete variable domain, with remaining parts taken from reference TRBV2 and TRBJ2-7, reads EPEVTQTPSHQVTQMGQEVILRCVPISNHLYFYWYRQILGQKVEFLVSFYNNEISEKSEIFDDQFSVERPDGSNFTLKIRSTKLEDSAMYFCASSEIGGNEQYFGPGTRLTVT.

The V gene is TRBV11-2, the J gene TRBJ2-1; 11 bases align to TRBD2. Germline V CDR1 and CDR2: SGHAT, FQNNGV. The CDR3 consists of 14 residues. Losses at the gene ends were 4 bases for V and 7 bases for J; bases not matched to a gene: 3. In DNA form, the CDR3 reads TGTGCCAGCAGCTGGGGACTAGCGGAAAATGAGCAGTTCTTC. This gives the protein CASSWGLAENEQFF.

The gene calls are TRBV5-1 and TRBJ2-7; a weak D match, TRBD1 (6 bases). The germline gives CDR1 SGHRS, CDR2 YFSETQ. V lost 2 bases, J lost 2 bases, and 14 bases lay in between. CDR3 length equals 15 residues. The CDR3 DNA is TGCGCCAGCAGCTTTCAGGGGTTATCTACCTACGAGCAGTACTTC. It is translated as CASSFQGLSTYEQYF.

This rearrangement joins TRBV5-5 to TRBJ2-7; tentative D call: TRBD2 (6 bases). CDR1 and CDR2 (germline): SGHKS, YYEKEE (reference sequence). This CDR3 has 13 residues. Trimming shortened V by 4 bases and J by 3 bases, and 11 bases separated the two germline ends. The CDR3 loop is CASSRGTDYEQYF. In DNA, the CDR3 is TGTGCCAGCAGCCGGGGGACGGACTACGAGCAGTACTTC.

The chain couples TRBV28 to TRBJ1-2; TRBD1 is a possible D gene (5 bases). The CDR3 sequence is 15 residues long. The germline V and J ends were trimmed by 6 bases and 8 bases, with 22 bases remaining between them. The germline gives CDR1 MDHEN, CDR2 SYDVKM. The CDR3 nucleotides are TGTGCCAGCAGCCCCCCATCATTCAGGGTACGGGGCTACACCTTC. Amino acid sequence: CASSPPSFRVRGYTF.

The chain carries TRBV28 and TRBJ2-7, with 8 bases lining up with TRBD2. Per germline, CDR1 MDHEN and CDR2 SYDVKM. With 5 bases clipped from V and 7 bases from J, the junction kept 10 bases outside the gene matches. The CDR3 runs 14 residues. Here the CDR3 DNA reads TGTGCCAGCAGTCCTTGGCCCGCGGGGGGTGAGCAGTACTTC. It is translated as CASSPWPAGGEQYF.

V usage is TRBV4-1 and J usage is TRBJ2-7; 7 nucleotides align to TRBD1. V lost 3 bases, J lost 3 bases, and 11 bases stayed unmatched. This CDR3 has 16 amino acids. Germline lookup yields CDR1 MGHRA and CDR2 YSYEKL. The CDR3 bases are TGCGCCAGCAGCCACCCCAGGACAGGAACTCTCTACGAGCAGTACTTC. This sequence encodes CASSHPRTGTLYEQYF.

The chain has TRBV5-6 and TRBJ2-7, with a weak D call TRBD1 (6 bases). The CDR3 has 15 residues. Trimming removed 5 bases at V and 3 bases at J, with 18 bases between. Germline CDR1 SGHDT, CDR2 YYEEEE. CDR3 in DNA: TGTGCCAGCAGGCGCGTCTCGGGACAAATCTACGAGCAGTACTTC. It specifies CASRRVSGQIYEQYF.